This note documents a single TCR beta chain sequence. Sequenced by immunoSEQ multiplex PCR; TCRdb stores in-frame clones only, minus some. Here the sample spans 150,000 or so clones, approximately 93% being singletons. The record originates from a study of control samples from healthy donors and cancer patients. This CDR3 contains 13 residues. Germline V CDR1 and CDR2: SGDLS, YYNGEE. Trimming removed 1 base from V and 6 bases from J, with 8 bases in between. The chain couples TRBV9 to TRBJ2-1; D may be TRBD2 (5 bases). The sequence was obtained from a man between 18 and 35 years old in good health. The specimen was blood. Written as DNA, the CDR3 is TGTGCCAGCAGCGTATCCGAGGGCAATGAGCAGTTCTTC. Translated: CASSVSEGNEQFF.